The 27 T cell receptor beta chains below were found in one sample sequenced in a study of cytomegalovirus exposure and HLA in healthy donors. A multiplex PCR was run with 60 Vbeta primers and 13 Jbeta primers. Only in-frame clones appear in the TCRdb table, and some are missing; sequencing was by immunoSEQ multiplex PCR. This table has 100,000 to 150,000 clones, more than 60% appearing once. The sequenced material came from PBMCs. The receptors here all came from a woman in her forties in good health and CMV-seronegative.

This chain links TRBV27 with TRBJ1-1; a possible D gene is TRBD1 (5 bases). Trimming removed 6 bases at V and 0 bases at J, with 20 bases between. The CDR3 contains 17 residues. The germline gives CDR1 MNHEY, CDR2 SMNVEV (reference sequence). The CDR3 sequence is CASSHNPYDRLNTEAFF. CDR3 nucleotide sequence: TGTGCCAGCAGCCATAACCCTTACGACAGACTGAACACTGAAGCTTTCTTT.

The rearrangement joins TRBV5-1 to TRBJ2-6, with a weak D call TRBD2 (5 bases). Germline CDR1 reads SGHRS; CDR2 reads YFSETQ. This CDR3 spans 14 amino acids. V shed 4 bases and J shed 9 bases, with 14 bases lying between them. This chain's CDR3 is CASSRGIRGNVLTF. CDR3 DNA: TGCGCCAGCAGCCGAGGAATTCGGGGCAACGTCCTGACTTTC.

This CDR3 reads CASSSSGTSGTGELFF. CDR3 in DNA: TGTGCCAGCAGTTCTTCCGGGACTAGCGGCACCGGGGAGCTGTTTTTT. This chain links TRBV27 with TRBJ2-2; 11 bases align to TRBD2. CDR1 and CDR2 from the germline V gene are MNHEY and SMNVEV (reference sequence). J was trimmed by 4 bases and V by 4 bases; bases with no gene match: 5. This CDR3 spans 16 amino acids.

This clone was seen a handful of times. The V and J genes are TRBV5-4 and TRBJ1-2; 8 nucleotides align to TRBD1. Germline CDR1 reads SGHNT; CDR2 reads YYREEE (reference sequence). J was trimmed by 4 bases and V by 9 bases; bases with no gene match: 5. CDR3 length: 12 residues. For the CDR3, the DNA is TGTGCCACTCAGGGGGCCGGCTATGGCTACACCTTC. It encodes CATQGAGYGYTF.

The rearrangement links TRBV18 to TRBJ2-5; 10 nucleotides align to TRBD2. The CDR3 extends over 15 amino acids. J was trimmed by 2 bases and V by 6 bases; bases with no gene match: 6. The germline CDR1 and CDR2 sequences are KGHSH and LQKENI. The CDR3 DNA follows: TGTGCCAGCTCCCAGACTAGCGGGCGTCAAGAGACCCAGTACTTC. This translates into CASSQTSGRQETQYF.

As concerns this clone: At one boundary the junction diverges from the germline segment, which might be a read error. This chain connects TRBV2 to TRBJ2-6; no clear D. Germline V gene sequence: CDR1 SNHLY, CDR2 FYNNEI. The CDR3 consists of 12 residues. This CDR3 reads CASSPAANGLTF. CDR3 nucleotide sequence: TGTGCCAGCAGTCCTGCGGCCAACGGCCTGACTTTC.

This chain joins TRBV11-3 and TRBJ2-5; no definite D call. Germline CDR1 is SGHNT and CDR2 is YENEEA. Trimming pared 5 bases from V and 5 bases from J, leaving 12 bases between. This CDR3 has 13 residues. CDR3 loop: CASSLSIYETQYF. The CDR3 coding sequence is TGTGCCAGCAGCCTTAGCATATACGAGACCCAGTACTTC. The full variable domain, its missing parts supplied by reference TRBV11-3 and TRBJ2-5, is EAGVVQSPRYKIIEKKQPVAFWCNPISGHNTLYWYLQNLGQGPELLIRYENEEAVDDSQLPKDRFSAERLKGVDSTLKIQPAELGDSAVYLCASSLSIYETQYFGPGTRLLVL.

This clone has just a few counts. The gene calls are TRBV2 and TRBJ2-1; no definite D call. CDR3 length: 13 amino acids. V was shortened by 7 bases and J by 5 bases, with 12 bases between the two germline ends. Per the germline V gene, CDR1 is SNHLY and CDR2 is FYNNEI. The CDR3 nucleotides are TGTGCCAGCACCACCCAGGCTGACAATGAGCAGTTCTTC. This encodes CASTTQADNEQFF.

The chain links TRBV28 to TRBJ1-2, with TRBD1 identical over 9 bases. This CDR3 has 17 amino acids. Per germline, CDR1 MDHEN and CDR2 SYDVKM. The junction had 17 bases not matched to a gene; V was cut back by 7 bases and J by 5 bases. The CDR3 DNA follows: TGTGCCAGCATCTCGGGCTCGGGACAGGGAGAATTGTATGGCTACACCTTC. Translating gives CASISGSGQGELYGYTF.

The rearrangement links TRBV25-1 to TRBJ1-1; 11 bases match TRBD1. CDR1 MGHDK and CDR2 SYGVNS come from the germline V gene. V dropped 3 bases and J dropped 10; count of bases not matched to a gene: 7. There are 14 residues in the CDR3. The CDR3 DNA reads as TGTGCCAGCAGTGAGCCTCGGACAGGGGGCGCAGCTTTCTTT. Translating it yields CASSEPRTGGAAFF. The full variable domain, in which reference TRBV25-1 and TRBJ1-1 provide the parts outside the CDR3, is EADIYQTPRYLVIGTGKKITLECSQTMGHDKMYWYQQDPGMELHLIHYSYGVNSTEKGDLSSESTVSRIRTEHFPLTLESARPSHTSQYLCASSEPRTGGAAFFGQGTRLTVV.

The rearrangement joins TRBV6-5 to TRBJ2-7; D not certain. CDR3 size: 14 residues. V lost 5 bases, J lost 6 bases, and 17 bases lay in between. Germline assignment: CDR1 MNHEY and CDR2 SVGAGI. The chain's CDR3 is CASSARSVVSEQYF. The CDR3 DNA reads TGTGCCAGCAGTGCCCGGAGTGTGGTAAGCGAGCAGTACTTC.

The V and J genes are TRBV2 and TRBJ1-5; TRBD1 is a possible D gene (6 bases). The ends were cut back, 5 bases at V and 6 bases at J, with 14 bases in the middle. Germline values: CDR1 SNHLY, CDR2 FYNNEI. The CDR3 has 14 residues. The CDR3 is CASSRRGGGQPQHF. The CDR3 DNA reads TGTGCCAGCAGTCGGAGGGGGGGCGGTCAGCCCCAGCATTTT.

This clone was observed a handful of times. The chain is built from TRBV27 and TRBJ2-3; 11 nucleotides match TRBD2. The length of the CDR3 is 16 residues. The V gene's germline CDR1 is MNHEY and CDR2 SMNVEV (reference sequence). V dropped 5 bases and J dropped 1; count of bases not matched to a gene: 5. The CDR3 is CASSPLAGGGTDTQYF. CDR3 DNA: TGTGCCAGCAGTCCCCTAGCGGGAGGCGGCACAGATACGCAGTATTTT.

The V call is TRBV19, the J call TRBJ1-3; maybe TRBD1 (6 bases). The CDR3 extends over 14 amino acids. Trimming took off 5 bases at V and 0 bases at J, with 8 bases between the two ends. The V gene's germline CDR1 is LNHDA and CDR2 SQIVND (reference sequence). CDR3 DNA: TGTGCCAGTAGTTCAGGGGACTCTGGAAACACCATATATTTT. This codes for CASSSGDSGNTIYF. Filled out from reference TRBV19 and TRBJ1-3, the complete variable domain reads DGGITQSPKYLFRKEGQNVTLSCEQNLNHDAMYWYRQDPGQGLRLIYYSQIVNDFQKGDIAEGYSVSREKKESFPLTVTSAQKNPTAFYLCASSSGDSGNTIYFGEGSWLTVV.

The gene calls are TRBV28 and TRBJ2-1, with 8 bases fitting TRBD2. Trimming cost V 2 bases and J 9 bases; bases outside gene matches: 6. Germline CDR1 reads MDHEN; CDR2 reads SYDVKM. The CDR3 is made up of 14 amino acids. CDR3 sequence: CASSLVAGSTEQFF. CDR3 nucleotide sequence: TGTGCCAGCAGTTTAGTAGCGGGAAGTACTGAGCAGTTCTTC.

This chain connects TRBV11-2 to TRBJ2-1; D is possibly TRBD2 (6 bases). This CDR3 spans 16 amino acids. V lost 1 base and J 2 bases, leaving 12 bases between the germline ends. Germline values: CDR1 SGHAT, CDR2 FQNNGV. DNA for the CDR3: TGTGCCAGCAGCTTAGTCCGCGGGACCACCTACAATGAGCAGTTCTTC. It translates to CASSLVRGTTYNEQFF.

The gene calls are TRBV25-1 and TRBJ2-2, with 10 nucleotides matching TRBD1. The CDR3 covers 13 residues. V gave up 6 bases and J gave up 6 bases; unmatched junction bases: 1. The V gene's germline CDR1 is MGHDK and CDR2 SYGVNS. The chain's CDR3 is CASSGTGAGELFF. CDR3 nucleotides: TGTGCCAGCAGCGGGACAGGGGCCGGGGAGCTGTTTTTT.

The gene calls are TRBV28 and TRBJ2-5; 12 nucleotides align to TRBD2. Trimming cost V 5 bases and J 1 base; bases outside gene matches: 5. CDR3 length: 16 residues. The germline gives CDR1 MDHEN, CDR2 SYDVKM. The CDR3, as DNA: TGTGCCAGCAGTGGAGGGACTAGCGGGCCCCAAGAGACCCAGTACTTC. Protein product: CASSGGTSGPQETQYF.

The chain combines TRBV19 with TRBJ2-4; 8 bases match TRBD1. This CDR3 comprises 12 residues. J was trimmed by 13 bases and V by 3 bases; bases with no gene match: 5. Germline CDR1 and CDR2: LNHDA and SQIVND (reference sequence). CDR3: CASSILGQEQYF. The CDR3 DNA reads TGTGCCAGTAGTATCCTGGGACAGGAGCAGTACTTC.

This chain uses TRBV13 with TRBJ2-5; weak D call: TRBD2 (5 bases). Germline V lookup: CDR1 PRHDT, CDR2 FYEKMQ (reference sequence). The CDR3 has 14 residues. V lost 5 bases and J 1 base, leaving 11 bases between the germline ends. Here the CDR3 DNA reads TGTGCCAGCAGCGAAGGGAGTAGCCAAGAGACCCAGTACTTC. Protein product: CASSEGSSQETQYF.

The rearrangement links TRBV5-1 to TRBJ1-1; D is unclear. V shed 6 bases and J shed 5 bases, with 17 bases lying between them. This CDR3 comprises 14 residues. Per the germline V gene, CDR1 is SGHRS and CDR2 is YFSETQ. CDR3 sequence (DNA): TGCGCCAGCACCCCTGCACTAGACGGGACTGAAGCTTTCTTT. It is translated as CASTPALDGTEAFF.

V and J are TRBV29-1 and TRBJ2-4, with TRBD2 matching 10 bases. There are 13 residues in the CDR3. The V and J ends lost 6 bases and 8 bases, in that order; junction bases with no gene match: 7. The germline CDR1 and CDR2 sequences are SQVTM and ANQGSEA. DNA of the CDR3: TGCAGCGTCCGACTAGCGGGCGGTGACATTCAGTACTTC. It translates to CSVRLAGGDIQYF.

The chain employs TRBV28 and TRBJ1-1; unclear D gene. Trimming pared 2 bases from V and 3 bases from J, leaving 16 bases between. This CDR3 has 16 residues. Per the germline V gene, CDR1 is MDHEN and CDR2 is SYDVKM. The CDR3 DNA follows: TGTGCCAGCAGTTTAAACCCGGCCCAGAGGGACACTGAAGCTTTCTTT. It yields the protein CASSLNPAQRDTEAFF.

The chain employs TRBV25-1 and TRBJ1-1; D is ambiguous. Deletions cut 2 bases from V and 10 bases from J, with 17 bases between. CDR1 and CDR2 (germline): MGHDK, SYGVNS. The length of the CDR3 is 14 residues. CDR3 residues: CASSEPPNELVAFF. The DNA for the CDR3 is TGTGCCAGCAGTGAACCCCCCAACGAGTTGGTAGCTTTCTTT.

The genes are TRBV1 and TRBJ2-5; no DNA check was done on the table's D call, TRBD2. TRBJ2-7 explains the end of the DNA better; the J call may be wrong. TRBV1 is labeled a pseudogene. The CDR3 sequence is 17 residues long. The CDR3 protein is CTSSQEELAVPGYEQYF. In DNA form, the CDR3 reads TGCACCAGCAGCCAAGAGGAACTAGCGGTTCCTGGATACGAGCAGTACTTC.

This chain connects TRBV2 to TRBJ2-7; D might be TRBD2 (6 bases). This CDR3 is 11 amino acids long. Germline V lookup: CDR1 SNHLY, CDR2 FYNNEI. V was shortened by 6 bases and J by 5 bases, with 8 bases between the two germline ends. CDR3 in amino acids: CASRTRNEQYF. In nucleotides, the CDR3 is TGTGCCAGCAGGACTAGGAACGAGCAGTACTTC.

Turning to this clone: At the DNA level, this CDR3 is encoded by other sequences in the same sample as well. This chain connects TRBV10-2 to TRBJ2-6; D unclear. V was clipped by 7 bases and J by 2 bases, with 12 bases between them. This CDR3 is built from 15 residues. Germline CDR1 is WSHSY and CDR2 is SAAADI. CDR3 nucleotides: TGCGCCAGCACTCCCGAAGTAGCTGGGGCCAACGTCCTGACTTTC. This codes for CASTPEVAGANVLTF.